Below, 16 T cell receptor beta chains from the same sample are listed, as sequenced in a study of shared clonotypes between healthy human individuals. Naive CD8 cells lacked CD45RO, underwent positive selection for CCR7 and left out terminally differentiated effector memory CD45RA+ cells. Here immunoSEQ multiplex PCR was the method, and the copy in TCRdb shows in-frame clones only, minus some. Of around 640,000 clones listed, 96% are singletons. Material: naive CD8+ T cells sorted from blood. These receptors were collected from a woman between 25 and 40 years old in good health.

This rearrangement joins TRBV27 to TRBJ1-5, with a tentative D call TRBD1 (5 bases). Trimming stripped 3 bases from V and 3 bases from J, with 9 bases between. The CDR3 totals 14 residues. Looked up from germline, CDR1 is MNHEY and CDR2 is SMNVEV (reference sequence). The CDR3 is CASSFTGVNQPQHF. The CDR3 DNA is TGTGCCAGCAGTTTTACAGGAGTCAATCAGCCCCAGCATTTT.

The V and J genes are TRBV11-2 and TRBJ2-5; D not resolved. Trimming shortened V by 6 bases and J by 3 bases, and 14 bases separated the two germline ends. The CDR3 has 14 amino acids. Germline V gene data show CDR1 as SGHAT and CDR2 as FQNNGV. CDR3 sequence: CASRRPALKETQYF. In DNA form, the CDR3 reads TGTGCCAGCAGGAGACCGGCGTTGAAAGAGACCCAGTACTTC.

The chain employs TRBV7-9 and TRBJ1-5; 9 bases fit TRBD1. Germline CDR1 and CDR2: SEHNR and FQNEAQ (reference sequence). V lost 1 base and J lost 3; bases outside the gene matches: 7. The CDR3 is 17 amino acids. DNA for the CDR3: TGTGCCAGCAGCTTAGAGGGACAGGGAATGAACAATCAGCCCCAGCATTTT. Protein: CASSLEGQGMNNQPQHF.

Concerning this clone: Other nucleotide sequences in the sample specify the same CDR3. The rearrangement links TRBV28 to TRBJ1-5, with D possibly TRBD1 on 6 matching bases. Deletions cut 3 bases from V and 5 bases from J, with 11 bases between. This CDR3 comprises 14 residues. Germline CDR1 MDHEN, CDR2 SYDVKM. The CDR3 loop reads CASSFLGGDQPQHF. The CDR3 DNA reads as TGTGCCAGCAGTTTTTTAGGGGGGGATCAGCCCCAGCATTTT.

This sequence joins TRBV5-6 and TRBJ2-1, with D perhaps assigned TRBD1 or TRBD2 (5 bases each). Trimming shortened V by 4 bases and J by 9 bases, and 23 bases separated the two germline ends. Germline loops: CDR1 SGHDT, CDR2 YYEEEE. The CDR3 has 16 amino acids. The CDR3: CASSPLPGTYSPEQFF. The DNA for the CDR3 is TGTGCCAGCAGCCCCCTTCCCGGGACCTATTCTCCTGAGCAGTTCTTC.

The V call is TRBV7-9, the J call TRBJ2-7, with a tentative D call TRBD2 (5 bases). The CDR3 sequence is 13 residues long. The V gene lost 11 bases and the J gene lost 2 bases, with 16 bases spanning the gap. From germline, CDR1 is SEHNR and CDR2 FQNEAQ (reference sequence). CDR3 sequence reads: CAHEEAGAYEQYF. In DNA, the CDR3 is TGTGCCCACGAGGAGGCAGGCGCCTACGAGCAGTACTTC. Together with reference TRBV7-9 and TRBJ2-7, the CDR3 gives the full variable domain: DTGVSQNPRHKITKRGQNVTFRCDPISEHNRLYWYRQTLGQGPEFLTYFQNEAQLEKSRLLSDRFSAERPKGSFSTLEIQRTEQGDSAMYLCAHEEAGAYEQYFGPGTRLTVT.

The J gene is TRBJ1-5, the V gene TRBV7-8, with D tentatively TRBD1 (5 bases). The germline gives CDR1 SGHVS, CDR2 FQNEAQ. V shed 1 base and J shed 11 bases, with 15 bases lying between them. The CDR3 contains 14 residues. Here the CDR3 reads CASSLDQGFRTQHF. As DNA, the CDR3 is TGTGCCAGCAGCTTAGATCAGGGTTTCAGGACCCAGCATTTT.

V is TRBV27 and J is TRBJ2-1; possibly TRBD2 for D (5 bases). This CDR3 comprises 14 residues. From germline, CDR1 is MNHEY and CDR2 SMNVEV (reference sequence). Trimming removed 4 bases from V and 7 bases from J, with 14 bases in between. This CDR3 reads CASSYVGVGNEQFF. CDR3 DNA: TGTGCCAGCAGTTACGTGGGAGTAGGGAATGAGCAGTTCTTC.

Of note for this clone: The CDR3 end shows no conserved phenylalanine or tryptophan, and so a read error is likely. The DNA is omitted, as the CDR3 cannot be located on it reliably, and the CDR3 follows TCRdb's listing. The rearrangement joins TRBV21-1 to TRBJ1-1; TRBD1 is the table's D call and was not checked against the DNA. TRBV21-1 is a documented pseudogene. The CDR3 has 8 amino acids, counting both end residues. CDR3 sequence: CANGHRGA.

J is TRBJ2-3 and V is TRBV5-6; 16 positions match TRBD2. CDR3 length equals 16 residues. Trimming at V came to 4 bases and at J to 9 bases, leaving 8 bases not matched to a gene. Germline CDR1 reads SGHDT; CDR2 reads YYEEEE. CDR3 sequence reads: CASSEGTSGRAGTQYF. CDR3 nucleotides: TGTGCCAGCAGCGAAGGGACTAGCGGGAGGGCCGGGACGCAGTATTTT.

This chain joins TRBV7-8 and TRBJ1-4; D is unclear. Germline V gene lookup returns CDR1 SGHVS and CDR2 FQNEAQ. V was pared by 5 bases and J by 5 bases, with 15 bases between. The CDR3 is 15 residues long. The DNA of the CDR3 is TGTGCCAGCAGCACAACACCCGACGGGAATGAAAAACTGTTTTTT. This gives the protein CASSTTPDGNEKLFF.

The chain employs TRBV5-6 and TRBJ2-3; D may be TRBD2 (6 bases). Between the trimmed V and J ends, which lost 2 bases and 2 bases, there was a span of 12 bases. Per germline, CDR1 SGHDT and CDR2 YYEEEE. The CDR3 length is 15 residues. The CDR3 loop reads CASSFYSGNTDTQYF. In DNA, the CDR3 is TGTGCCAGCAGCTTTTATAGCGGAAACACAGATACGCAGTATTTT.

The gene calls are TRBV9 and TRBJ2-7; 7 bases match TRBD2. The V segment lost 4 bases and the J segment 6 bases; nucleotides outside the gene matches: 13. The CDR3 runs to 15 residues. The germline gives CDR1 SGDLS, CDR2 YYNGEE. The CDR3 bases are TGTGCCAGCAGCCCCCAAGGGCGGGAGTTGGGCGAGCAGTACTTC. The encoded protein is CASSPQGRELGEQYF.

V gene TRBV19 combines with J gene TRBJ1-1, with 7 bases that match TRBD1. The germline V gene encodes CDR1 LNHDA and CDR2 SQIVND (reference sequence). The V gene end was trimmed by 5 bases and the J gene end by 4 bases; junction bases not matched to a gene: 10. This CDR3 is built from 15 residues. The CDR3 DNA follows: TGTGCCAGTAGTCCCGACAGGGAAGGGCGCACTGAAGCTTTCTTT. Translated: CASSPDREGRTEAFF.

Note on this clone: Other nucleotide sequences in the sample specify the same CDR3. CDR3 sequence: CASSFGSPYEQYF. The CDR3 DNA reads as TGTGCCAGCAGTTTCGGCAGCCCCTACGAGCAGTACTTC. V is TRBV28 and J is TRBJ2-7; D is uncertain. The CDR3 totals 13 residues. V was clipped by 3 bases and J by 2 bases, with 8 bases between them. Per germline, CDR1 MDHEN and CDR2 SYDVKM.

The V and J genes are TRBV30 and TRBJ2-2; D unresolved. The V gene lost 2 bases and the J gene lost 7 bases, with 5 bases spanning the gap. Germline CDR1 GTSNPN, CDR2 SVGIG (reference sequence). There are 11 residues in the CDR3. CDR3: CAWSFRGELFF. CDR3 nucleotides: TGTGCCTGGAGTTTCCGCGGGGAGCTGTTTTTT.